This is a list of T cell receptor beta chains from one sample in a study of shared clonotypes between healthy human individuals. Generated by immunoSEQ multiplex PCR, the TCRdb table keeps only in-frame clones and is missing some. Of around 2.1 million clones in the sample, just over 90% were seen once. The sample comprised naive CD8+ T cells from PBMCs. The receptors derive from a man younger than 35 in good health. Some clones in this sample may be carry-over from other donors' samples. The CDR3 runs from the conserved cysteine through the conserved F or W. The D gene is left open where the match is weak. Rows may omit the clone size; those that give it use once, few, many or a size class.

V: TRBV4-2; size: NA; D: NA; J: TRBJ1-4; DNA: TGTGCCAGCAGCCCCCAGCAGCCTAATGAAAAACTGTTTTTT; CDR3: CASSPQQPNEKLFF
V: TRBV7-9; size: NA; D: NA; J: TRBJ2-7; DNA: TGTGCCAGCAGCTCTGGACCGGGGATGTACGAGCAGTACTTC; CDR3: CASSSGPGMYEQYF
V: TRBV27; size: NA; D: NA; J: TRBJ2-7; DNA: TGTGCCAGCAGTTTCTCCCGCGGGCACTTCTCCTACGAGCAGTACTTC; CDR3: CASSFSRGHFSYEQYF
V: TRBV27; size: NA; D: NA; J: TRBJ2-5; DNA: TGTGTCTGCGTGGGGCCCGAGGGGGCCCAGTACTTC; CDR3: CVCVGPEGAQYF
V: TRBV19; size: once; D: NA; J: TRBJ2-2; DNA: TGTGCCAGTAGTATTATCAGGGTCTCCTCCCCCCTCGGGGAGCTGTTTTTT; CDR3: CASSIIRVSSPLGELFF
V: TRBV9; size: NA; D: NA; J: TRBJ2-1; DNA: TGTGCCAGCAGCCCCACCCCCAGCGACGAGCAGTTCTTC; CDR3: CASSPTPSDEQFF
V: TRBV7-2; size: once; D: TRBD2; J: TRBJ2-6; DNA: TGTGCCAGCAGCACCCGGGACTATGGTACTGGGGCCAACGTCCTGACTTTC; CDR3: CASSTRDYGTGANVLTF
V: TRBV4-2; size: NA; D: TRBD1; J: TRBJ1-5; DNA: TGTGCCAGCAGCCAAGACCCGGGACAGGGATGGAATCAGCCCCAGCATTTT; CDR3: CASSQDPGQGWNQPQHF
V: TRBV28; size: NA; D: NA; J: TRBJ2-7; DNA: TGTGCCAGCAGTGGGGTAGCCACCACCTACGAGCAGTACTTC; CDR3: CASSGVATTYEQYF
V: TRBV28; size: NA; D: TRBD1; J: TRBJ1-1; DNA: TGTGCCAGCAGTCTTCCGACAGGGACAGCTTTCTTT; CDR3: CASSLPTGTAFF
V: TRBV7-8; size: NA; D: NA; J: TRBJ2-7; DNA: TGTGCCAGCAGCTTAGTGGACGCAGGGACCTACGAGCAGTACTTC; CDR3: CASSLVDAGTYEQYF
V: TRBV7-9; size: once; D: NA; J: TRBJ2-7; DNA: TGTGCCAGCAGCTTAAATGCCCTCTCCTACGAGCAGTACTTC; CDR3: CASSLNALSYEQYF
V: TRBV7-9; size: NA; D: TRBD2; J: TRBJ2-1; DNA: TGTGCCAGCAGGCTAGCGGGATTTGAGCAGTTCTTC; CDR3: CASRLAGFEQFF
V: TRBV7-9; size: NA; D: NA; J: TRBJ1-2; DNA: TGTGCCAGCAGCTTAGCCACATTGGACTATGGCTACACCTTC; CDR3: CASSLATLDYGYTF
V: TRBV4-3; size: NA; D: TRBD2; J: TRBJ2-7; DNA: TGCGCCAGCAGCCAGGGACTAGGCCCTTCCTACGAGCAGTACTTC; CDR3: CASSQGLGPSYEQYF
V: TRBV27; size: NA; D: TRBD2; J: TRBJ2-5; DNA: TGTGCCAGCAGTTTATCTTCTAGCGGGGGGACCCAGGAGACCCAGTACTTC; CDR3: CASSLSSSGGTQETQYF
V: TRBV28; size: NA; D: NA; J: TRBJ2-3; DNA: TGTGCCAGCAGTTTCTTCACTAGCTCGATTTTAACCACAGATACGCAGTATTTT; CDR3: CASSFFTSSILTTDTQYF
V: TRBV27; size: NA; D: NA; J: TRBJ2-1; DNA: TGTGCCAGCAGTTGGGAGGGGGCCTACAATGAGCAGTTCTTC; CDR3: CASSWEGAYNEQFF
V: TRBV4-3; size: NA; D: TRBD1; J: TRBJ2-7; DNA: TGCGCCAGCAGCCAAGGGACAGGAGGTTTGGGTGAGCAGTACTTC; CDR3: CASSQGTGGLGEQYF
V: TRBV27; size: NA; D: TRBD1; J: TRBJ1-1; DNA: TGTGCCAGCAGTTCTCCGACAGGGATCACTGAAGCTTTCTTT; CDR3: CASSSPTGITEAFF
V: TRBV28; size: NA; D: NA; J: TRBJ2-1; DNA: TGTGCCAGCAGTTTGGGGGAGGTCTCCTACAATGAGCAGTTCTTC; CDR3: CASSLGEVSYNEQFF
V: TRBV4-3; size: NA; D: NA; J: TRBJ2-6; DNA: TGCGCCAGCAGCCAAGATTCCCCTCTACGGACTGGGGCCAACGTCCTGACTTTC; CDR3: CASSQDSPLRTGANVLTF
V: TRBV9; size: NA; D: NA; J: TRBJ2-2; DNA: TGTGCCAGCAGCCTCAACCGGGACAAGAACACCGGGGAGCTGTTTTTT; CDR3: CASSLNRDKNTGELFF
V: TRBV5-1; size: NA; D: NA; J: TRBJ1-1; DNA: TGCGCCAGCAGCTTGGTAGAAGTGGTCGCTGAAGCTTTCTTT; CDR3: CASSLVEVVAEAFF
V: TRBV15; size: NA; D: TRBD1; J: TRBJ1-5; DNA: TGTGCCACCAGCATGGGGGACAGCTGGGGCAATCAGCCCCAGCATTTT; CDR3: CATSMGDSWGNQPQHF
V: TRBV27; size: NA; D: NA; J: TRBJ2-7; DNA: TGTGCCAGCAGTTGGGGTTCTACTTACGAGCAGTACTTC; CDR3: CASSWGSTYEQYF
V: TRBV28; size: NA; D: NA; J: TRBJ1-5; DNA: TGTGCCAGCAGCCGGGGGACGCCAAATCAGCCCCAGCATTTT; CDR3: CASSRGTPNQPQHF
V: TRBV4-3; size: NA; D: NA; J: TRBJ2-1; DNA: TGCGCCAGCAGCCAAGAAGCCCCTCCCGCGGAGAGCTCCTACAATGAGCAGTTCTTC; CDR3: CASSQEAPPAESSYNEQFF
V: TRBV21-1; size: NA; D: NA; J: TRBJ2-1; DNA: TGTGCCAGCAGCAAAGCGCCACCCGACTACAATGAGCAGTTCTTC; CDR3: CASSKAPPDYNEQFF
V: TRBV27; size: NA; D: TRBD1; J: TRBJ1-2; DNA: TGTGCCAGCAGCCTTGCGGGACAGGGGTTAGTCGGCTACACCTTC; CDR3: CASSLAGQGLVGYTF
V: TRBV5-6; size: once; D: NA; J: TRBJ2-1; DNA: TGTGCCAGCGGCGGGGCCAATGAGCAGTTCTTC; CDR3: CASGGANEQFF
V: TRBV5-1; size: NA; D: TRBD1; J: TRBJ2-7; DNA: TGCGCCAGCAGCATTGGGACAGGGATAGAGGAGCAGTACTTC; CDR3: CASSIGTGIEEQYF
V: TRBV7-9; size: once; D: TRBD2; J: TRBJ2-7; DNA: TGTGCCAGCAGCTTTAGCGGGAACACCTACGAGCAGTACTTC; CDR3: CASSFSGNTYEQYF
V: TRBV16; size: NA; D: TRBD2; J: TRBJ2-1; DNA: TGTGCCAGCAGTCTTACTAGCGGCTCCTACAATGAGCAGTTCTTC; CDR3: CASSLTSGSYNEQFF
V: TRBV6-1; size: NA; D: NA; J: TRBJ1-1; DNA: TGTGCCAGCAGTCCTTTGAGACCTGAAGCTTTCTTT; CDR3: CASSPLRPEAFF
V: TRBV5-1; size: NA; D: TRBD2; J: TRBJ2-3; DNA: TGCGCCAGCAGCCCGGAGACTAGCGGGAGGGTAACAGATACGCAGTATTTT; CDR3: CASSPETSGRVTDTQYF
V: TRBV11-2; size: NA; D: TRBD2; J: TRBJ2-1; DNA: TGTGCCAGCAGCTTAGGGCTAGCGGGATTCTCCTCCTACAATGAGCAGTTCTTC; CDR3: CASSLGLAGFSSYNEQFF
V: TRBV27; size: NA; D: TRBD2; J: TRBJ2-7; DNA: TGTGCCAGCAGTTTATTGGGACTAGCGGACGAGCAGTACTTC; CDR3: CASSLLGLADEQYF
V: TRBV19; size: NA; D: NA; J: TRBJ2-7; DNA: TGTGCCAGTAGTATAGCCGGGGGCAGCTCCTACGAGCAGTACTTC; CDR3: CASSIAGGSSYEQYF
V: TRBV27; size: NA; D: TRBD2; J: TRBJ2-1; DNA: TGTGCCAGCAGTAACCCGGGACTAGCGTTCGATGAGCAGTTCTTC; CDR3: CASSNPGLAFDEQFF
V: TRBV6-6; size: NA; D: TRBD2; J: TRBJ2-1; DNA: TGTGCCAGCAGTTACGTAACTAGCGATGAGCAGTTCTTC; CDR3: CASSYVTSDEQFF
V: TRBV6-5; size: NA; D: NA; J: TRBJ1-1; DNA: TGTGCCAGCAGTTACGTCGGCCAACTGAACACTGAAGCTTTCTTT; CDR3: CASSYVGQLNTEAFF
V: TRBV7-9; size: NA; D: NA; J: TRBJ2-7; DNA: TGTGCCAGCAGCAGCTCGGCGGACGAGCAGTACTTC; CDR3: CASSSSADEQYF
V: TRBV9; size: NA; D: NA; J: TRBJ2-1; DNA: TGTGCCTGCTCAACCAATGAGGGACTGGACTACAATGAGCAGTTCTTC; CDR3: CACSTNEGLDYNEQFF
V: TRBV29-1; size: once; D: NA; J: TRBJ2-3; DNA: TGCAGCGTCGAACAGGGTAGTGTTAAGACAGATACGCAGTATTTT; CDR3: CSVEQGSVKTDTQYF
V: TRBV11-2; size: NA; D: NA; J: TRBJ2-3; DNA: TGTGCCAGCAGCTTAGAGGCTTATAGGAGCACAGATACGCAGTATTTT; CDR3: CASSLEAYRSTDTQYF
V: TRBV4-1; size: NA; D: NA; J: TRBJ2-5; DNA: TGCGCCAGCAGCCAAGTCCTCGGTCACCAAGAGACCCAGTACTTC; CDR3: CASSQVLGHQETQYF
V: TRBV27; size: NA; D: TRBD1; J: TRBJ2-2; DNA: TGTGCCAGCAGACCCTCTTGGGACAGGGTAAAAGCCCTTACCGGGGAGCTGTTTTTT; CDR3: CASRPSWDRVKALTGELFF
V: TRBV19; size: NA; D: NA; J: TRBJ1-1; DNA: TGTGCCAGTAGTATGGCCCGGCGCATGAACACTGAAGCTTTCTTT; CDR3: CASSMARRMNTEAFF
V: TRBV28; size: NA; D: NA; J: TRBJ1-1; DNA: TGTGCCACCACGGGGGGGTCGACTGAAGCTTTCTTT; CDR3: CATTGGSTEAFF
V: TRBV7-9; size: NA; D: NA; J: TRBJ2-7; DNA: TGTGCCAGCAGCTTAGCGGTACCCTACGAGCAGTACTTC; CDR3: CASSLAVPYEQYF
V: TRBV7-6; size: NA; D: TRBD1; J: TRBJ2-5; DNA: TGTGCCAGCAGCTTTAGAGGGGACAGTATGCAGTACTTC; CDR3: CASSFRGDSMQYF
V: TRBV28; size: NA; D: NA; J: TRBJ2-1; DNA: TGTGCCAGCAGTTTCGCCGGCCGTTCAGCTGAGCAGTTCTTC; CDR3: CASSFAGRSAEQFF